The 10 T cell receptor beta chains listed next were all sequenced from one sample in a study of CD8 T cells in Susac syndrome. RNA amounts of roughly 0.5 to 1 ug underwent reverse transcription with random hexamers. TCRdb processed the immunoSEQ multiplex PCR reads anew with MiXCR; each CDR3 protein has one entry. The table includes approximately 74,000 distinct CDR3 sequences, around 94% detected once. Sequencing used CD8+ T cells from PBMCs. These receptors all come from a human donor with Susac syndrome.

The chain is built from TRBV6-5 and TRBJ2-5, with D possibly being TRBD2 (5 bases). The CDR3 consists of 14 residues. The germline V and J ends were trimmed by 2 bases and 2 bases, with 9 bases remaining between them. CDR1 is MNHEY and CDR2 is SVGAGI in the germline V gene. The CDR3 loop is CASSYVGIQETQYF. CDR3 nucleotide sequence: TGTGCCAGCAGTTACGTCGGGATTCAAGAGACCCAGTACTTC.

This chain links TRBV7-9 with TRBJ2-5, with a weak D call TRBD2 (5 bases). The CDR3 covers 15 residues. Trimming stripped 5 bases from V and 5 bases from J, with 18 bases between. CDR1 is SEHNR and CDR2 is FQNEAQ in the germline V gene (reference sequence). CDR3 region: CASSGQREKIETQYF. CDR3 sequence (DNA): TGTGCCAGCAGCGGGCAGAGGGAGAAGATTGAGACCCAGTACTTC.

The chain has TRBV27 and TRBJ1-2, with 7 positions matching TRBD1. J was trimmed by 5 bases and V by 5 bases; bases with no gene match: 14. CDR1 and CDR2 from the germline V gene are MNHEY and SMNVEV (reference sequence). CDR3 length: 16 amino acids. In DNA, the CDR3 is TGTGCCAGCAGTCGGCCGGGACAGATTTCCTCTTATGGCTACACCTTC. Amino acid sequence: CASSRPGQISSYGYTF.

This clonotype has just one count. V and J are TRBV9 and TRBJ2-2, with D perhaps TRBD1 (5 bases). CDR1 is SGDLS, CDR2 YYNGEE, per germline. This CDR3 spans 15 amino acids. V lost 4 bases and J lost 6, with 16 bases in between. CDR3 loop: CASSPRQGGSGELFF. The CDR3 bases are TGTGCCAGCAGCCCTCGGCAGGGCGGTTCCGGGGAGCTGTTTTTT.

The V and J genes are TRBV7-9 and TRBJ2-1; D is ambiguous. Germline CDR1 and CDR2: SEHNR and FQNEAQ (reference sequence). This CDR3 is 16 amino acids long. With 1 base removed from V and 5 bases from J, the gap between germline ends came to 15 bases. In DNA, the CDR3 is TGTGCCAGCAGCTTAGTTCGAGGCCGGACCAACAATGAGCAGTTCTTC. Translated: CASSLVRGRTNNEQFF.

The chain joins TRBV4-1 to TRBJ1-3, with unresolved D. This CDR3 contains 13 residues. CDR1 is MGHRA and CDR2 is YSYEKL in the germline V gene. Between the trimmed V and J ends, which lost 0 bases and 9 bases, there was a span of 9 bases. The CDR3 bases are TGCGCCAGCAGCCAAGATGGAGGGAGCACCATATATTTT. Translated, it gives CASSQDGGSTIYF.

The chain employs TRBV29-1 and TRBJ1-2; no definite D call. The V and J ends lost 7 bases and 0 bases respectively, with 6 bases between them. Germline CDR1 is SQVTM and CDR2 is ANQGSEA. The CDR3 totals 11 residues. The CDR3 region is CSAQSNYGYTF. CDR3 coding DNA: TGCAGCGCACAATCTAACTATGGCTACACCTTC.

V is TRBV29-1 and J is TRBJ2-1; 7 nucleotides line up with TRBD2. The CDR3 is 15 amino acids. Trimming at V came to 6 bases and at J to 6 bases, leaving 14 bases not matched to a gene. Germline CDR1 is SQVTM and CDR2 is ANQGSEA. CDR3 in DNA: TGCAGCGTGAGGGGAGGGGATAACCCCCCCAATGAGCAGTTCTTC. Translating it yields CSVRGGDNPPNEQFF.

This chain connects TRBV3-1 to TRBJ1-2; D possibly corresponds to TRBD1 (6 bases). Germline CDR1 and CDR2: LGHDT and YNNKEL (reference sequence). The CDR3 loop spans 15 amino acids. V lost 3 bases to trimming and J lost 4 bases, with 15 bases between them. The CDR3 nucleotides are TGTGCCAGCAGCCAGGGGGGGGCGCCCGGCTATGGCTACACCTTC. It yields the protein CASSQGGAPGYGYTF.

The rearrangement uses TRBV3-1 and TRBJ1-4; D might be TRBD1 (6 bases). Germline loops: CDR1 LGHDT, CDR2 YNNKEL (reference sequence). The CDR3 has 14 amino acids. Trimming took off 1 base at V and 8 bases at J, with 11 bases between the two ends. CDR3 sequence (DNA): TGTGCCAGCAGCCAAGCCACAGGGCCCGAAAAACTGTTTTTT. Translating gives CASSQATGPEKLFF.